This entry is about one T cell receptor beta chain. V trimming: 3 bases; J trimming: 4 bases; junction bases outside the gene matches: 4. The CDR3 has 15 amino acids. Germline V CDR1 and CDR2: SNHLY, FYNNEI. Authors' analysis steps: It was from reference gene primer amplification that nucleated cell counts were estimated. The method was immunoSEQ multiplex PCR; TCRdb's version includes in-frame clones alone and lacks a portion of them. The V and J calls and clone size come from that table; D and trimming were worked out from the DNA. The data contain under 200,000 clones, around four fifths of them singletons. The sample originates from a study of blood T cell repertoires in COVID-19. Study background: Samples taken during acute and convalescent COVID-19 were collected in the United States, Italy and Spain. The analysed material was cDNA or gDNA that came from T cells, B-cell-depleted T cells, or PBMCs.

The clonotype comes from a woman aged 60 to 75 with acute or convalescent COVID-19. The sequenced material came from peripheral blood. The gene calls are TRBV2 and TRBJ1-5; TRBD1 agrees at 9 bases. The CDR3 here is CASSDNGQGNQPQHF. As DNA, the CDR3 is TGTGCCAGCAGTGACAACGGACAGGGGAATCAGCCCCAGCATTTT. Full variable domain (remainder filled in from reference TRBV2 and TRBJ1-5): EPEVTQTPSHQVTQMGQEVILRCVPISNHLYFYWYRQILGQKVEFLVSFYNNEISEKSEIFDDQFSVERPDGSNFTLKIRSTKLEDSAMYFCASSDNGQGNQPQHFGDGTRLSIL.